The clone carrying this T cell receptor beta chain has only a few counts. Some clones are missing from TCRdb's copy, which holds only in-frame ones; the method was immunoSEQ multiplex PCR. The sample lists 950,000 to 1,100,000 clones, around 76% occurring once. The data derive from a study of shared clonotypes between healthy human individuals. Per germline, CDR1 SGHVS and CDR2 FQNEAQ. There are 13 residues in the CDR3. V was pared by 4 bases and J by 5 bases, with 11 bases between. The source of this sequence is a man aged 18 to 29 in good health. The sequenced material came from memory CD4+ T cells sorted from blood. Subset noted: CD45RA-negative fraction. This rearrangement joins TRBV7-8 to TRBJ1-1, with unresolved D. The chain's CDR3 is CASSYAGKTEAFF. The CDR3 DNA is TGTGCCAGCAGCTACGCGGGTAAGACTGAAGCTTTCTTT.